This T cell receptor beta chain was sequenced during a study of T cell changes during pregnancy in multiple sclerosis. V lost 0 bases and J lost 5, with 5 bases in between. CDR3 length equals 12 residues. Germline CDR1 is PRHDT and CDR2 is FYEKMQ (reference sequence). Method: immunoSEQ multiplex PCR; TCRdb's copy keeps in-frame clones and lacks some. The repertoire has some 70,000 clones, around 94% of them found once; the top ten carry 3%. The chain recombines TRBV13 with TRBJ2-7; the D gene is possibly TRBD2 (5 bases). The receptor was derived from a female donor in good health, enrolled as a control in a pregnancy study. The sequences come from CD8+ T cells from peripheral blood mononuclear cells, collected in the third trimester of pregnancy. CDR3 region: CASSLGGDEQYF. The CDR3 nucleotides read TGTGCCAGCAGCTTAGGCGGGGACGAGCAGTACTTC.